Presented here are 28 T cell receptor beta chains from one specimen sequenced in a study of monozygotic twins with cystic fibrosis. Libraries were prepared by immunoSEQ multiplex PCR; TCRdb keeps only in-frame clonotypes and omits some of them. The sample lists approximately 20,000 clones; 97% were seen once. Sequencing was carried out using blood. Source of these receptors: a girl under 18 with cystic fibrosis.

CDR3 nucleotides: TGTGCCACCAGCAGAGGTAGAGGACAGGGGTTTTACGAGCAGTACTTC. Protein sequence: CATSRGRGQGFYEQYF. J is TRBJ2-7 and V is TRBV15, with 9 bases lining up with TRBD1. The CDR3 spans 16 residues. Germline values: CDR1 LNHNV, CDR2 YYDKDF (reference sequence). Unmatched junction bases numbered 8, after V lost 1 base and J lost 4 bases.

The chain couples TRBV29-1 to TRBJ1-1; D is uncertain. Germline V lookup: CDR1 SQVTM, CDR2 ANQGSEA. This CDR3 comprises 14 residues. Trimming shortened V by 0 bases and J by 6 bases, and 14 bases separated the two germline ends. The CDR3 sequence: CSVEDAVISPEAFF. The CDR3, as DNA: TGCAGCGTTGAAGATGCGGTTATCTCCCCTGAAGCTTTCTTT.

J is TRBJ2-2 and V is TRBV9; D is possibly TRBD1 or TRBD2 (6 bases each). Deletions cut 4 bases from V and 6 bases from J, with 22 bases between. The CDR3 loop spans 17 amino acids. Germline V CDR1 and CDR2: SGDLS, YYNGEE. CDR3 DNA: TGTGCCAGCAGCCCTAGAGGGGGGCCATCAGGGTCCGGGGAGCTGTTTTTT. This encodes CASSPRGGPSGSGELFF.

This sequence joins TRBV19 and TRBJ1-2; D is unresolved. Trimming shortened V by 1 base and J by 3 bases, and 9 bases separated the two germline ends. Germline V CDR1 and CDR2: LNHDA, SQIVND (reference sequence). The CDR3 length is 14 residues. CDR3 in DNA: TGTGCCAGTAGTATAGGGGATCTATACTATGGCTACACCTTC. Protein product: CASSIGDLYYGYTF.

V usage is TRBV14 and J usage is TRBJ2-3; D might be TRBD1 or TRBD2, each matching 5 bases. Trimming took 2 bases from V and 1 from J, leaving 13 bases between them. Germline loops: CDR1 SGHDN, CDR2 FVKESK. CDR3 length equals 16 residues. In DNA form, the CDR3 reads TGTGCCAGCAGCCAATCCACCGGGACGGGCACAGATACGCAGTATTTT. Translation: CASSQSTGTGTDTQYF.

Written as DNA, the CDR3 is TGTGCCAGCTCACCAGCCACCGGGACAGGGGACACTGAAGCTTTCTTT. Residues: CASSPATGTGDTEAFF. The chain employs TRBV18 and TRBJ1-1; 10 positions agree with TRBD1. The CDR3 has 16 residues. The V segment lost 2 bases and the J segment 3 bases; nucleotides outside the gene matches: 6. The germline gives CDR1 KGHSH, CDR2 LQKENI.

The CDR3 protein is CASRAGLYGYTF. In DNA, the CDR3 is TGCGCCAGCAGGGCAGGGCTCTATGGCTACACCTTC. The rearrangement joins TRBV5-1 to TRBJ1-2, with D possibly TRBD1 on 5 matching bases. Trimming shortened V by 5 bases and J by 4 bases, and 9 bases separated the two germline ends. Germline assignment: CDR1 SGHRS and CDR2 YFSETQ. CDR3 size: 12 residues. The full variable domain, with the rest looked up from reference TRBV5-1 and TRBJ1-2, is KAGVTQTPRYLIKTRGQQVTLSCSPISGHRSVSWYQQTPGQGLQFLFEYFSETQRNKGNFPGRFSGRQFSNSRSEMNVSTLELGDSALYLCASRAGLYGYTFGSGTRLTVV.

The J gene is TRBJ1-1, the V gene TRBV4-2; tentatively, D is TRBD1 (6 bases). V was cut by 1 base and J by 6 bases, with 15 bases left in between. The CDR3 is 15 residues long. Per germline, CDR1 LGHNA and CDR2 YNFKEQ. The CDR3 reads CASSQVGRGGPEAFF. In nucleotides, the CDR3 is TGTGCCAGCAGCCAAGTCGGTAGGGGGGGCCCTGAAGCTTTCTTT.

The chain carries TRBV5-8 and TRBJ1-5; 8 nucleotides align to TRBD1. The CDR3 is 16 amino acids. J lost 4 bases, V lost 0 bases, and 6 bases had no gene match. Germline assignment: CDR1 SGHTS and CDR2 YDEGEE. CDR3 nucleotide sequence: TGTGCCAGCAGCTTGGGGACAGGGCTAGAAAATCAGCCCCAGCATTTT. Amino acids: CASSLGTGLENQPQHF.

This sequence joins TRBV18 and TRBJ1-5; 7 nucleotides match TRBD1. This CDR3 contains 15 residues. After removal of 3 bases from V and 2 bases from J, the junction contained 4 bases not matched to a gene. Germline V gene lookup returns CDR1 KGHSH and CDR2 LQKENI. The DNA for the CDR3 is TGTGCCAGCTCACCCAGGGGGAGCGGCAATCAGCCCCAGCATTTT. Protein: CASSPRGSGNQPQHF. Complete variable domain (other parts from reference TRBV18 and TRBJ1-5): NAGVMQNPRHLVRRRGQEARLRCSPMKGHSHVYWYRQLPEEGLKFMVYLQKENIIDESGMPKERFSAEFPKEGPSILRIQQVVRGDSAAYFCASSPRGSGNQPQHFGDGTRLSIL.

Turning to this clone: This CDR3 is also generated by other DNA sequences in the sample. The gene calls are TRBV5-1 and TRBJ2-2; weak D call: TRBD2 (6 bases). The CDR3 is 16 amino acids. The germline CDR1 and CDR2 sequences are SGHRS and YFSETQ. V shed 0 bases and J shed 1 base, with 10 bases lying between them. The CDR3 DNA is TGCGCCAGCAGCTTGGCAGGGACTGGGAACACCGGGGAGCTGTTTTTT. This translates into CASSLAGTGNTGELFF.

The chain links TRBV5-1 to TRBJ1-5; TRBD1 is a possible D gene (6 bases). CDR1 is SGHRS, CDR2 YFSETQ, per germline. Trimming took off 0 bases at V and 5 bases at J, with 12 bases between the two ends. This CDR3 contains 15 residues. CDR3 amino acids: CASSLAPGADQPQHF. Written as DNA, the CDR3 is TGCGCCAGCAGCTTGGCCCCAGGGGCGGATCAGCCCCAGCATTTT.

The CDR3 reads CASSQQYSRREPEFF. The CDR3 DNA reads TGTGCCAGCAGCCAACAATACTCGAGGCGGGAGCCTGAGTTCTTC. The rearrangement uses TRBV4-2 and TRBJ2-1; 7 bases agree with TRBD2. This CDR3 has 15 residues. Germline CDR1 and CDR2: LGHNA and YNFKEQ. The J segment lost 14 bases and the V segment lost 2 bases, leaving 15 bases of the junction unmatched.

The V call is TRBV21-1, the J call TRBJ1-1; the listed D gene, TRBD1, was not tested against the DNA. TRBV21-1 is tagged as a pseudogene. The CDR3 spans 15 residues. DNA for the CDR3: TGTGCCAGCAGCAAATGCGGAAGGGGCGACACTGAAGCTTTCTTT. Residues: CASSKCGRGDTEAFF.

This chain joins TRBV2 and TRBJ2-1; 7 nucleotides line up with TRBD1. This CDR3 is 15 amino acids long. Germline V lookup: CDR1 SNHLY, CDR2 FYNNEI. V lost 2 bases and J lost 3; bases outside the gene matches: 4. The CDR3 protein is CASSERTGDYNEQFF. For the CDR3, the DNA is TGTGCCAGCAGTGAAAGGACAGGAGACTACAATGAGCAGTTCTTC.

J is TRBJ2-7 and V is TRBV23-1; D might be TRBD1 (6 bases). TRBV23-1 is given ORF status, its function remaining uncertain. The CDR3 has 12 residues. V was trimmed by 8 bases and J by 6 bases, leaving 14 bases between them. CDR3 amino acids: CASGTRGSEQYV. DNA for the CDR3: TGCGCCAGCGGAACCAGGGGAAGCGAGCAGTACGTC.

CDR3 sequence reads: CASSVVGGRTDTQYF. The CDR3 region has the DNA TGTGCCAGCAGTGTCGTCGGGGGGCGCACAGATACGCAGTATTTT. The rearrangement links TRBV6-5 to TRBJ2-3, with a weak D call TRBD2 (7 bases). CDR1 and CDR2 from the germline V gene are MNHEY and SVGAGI. The length of the CDR3 is 15 residues. V was trimmed by 5 bases and J by 1 base, leaving 13 bases between them.

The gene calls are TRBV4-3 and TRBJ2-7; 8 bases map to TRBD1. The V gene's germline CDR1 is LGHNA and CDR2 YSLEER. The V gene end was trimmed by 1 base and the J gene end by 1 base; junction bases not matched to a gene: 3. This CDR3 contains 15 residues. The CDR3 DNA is TGCGCCAGCAGCCAAGTTACAGGGGGATCCTACGAGCAGTACTTC. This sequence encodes CASSQVTGGSYEQYF.

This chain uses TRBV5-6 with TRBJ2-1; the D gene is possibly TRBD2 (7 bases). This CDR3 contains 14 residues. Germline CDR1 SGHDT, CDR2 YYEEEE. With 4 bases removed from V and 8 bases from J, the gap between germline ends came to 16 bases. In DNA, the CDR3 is TGTGCCAGCAGCCCTAGGGCGCGGGGGCATGAGCAGTTCTTC. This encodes CASSPRARGHEQFF. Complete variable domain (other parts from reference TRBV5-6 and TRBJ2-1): DAGVTQSPTHLIKTRGQQVTLRCSPKSGHDTVSWYQQALGQGPQFIFQYYEEEERQRGNFPDRFSGHQFPNYSSELNVNALLLGDSALYLCASSPRARGHEQFFGPGTRLTVL.

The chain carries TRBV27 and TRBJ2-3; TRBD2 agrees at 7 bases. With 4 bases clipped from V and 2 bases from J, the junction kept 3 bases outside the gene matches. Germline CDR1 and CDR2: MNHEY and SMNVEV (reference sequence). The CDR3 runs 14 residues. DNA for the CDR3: TGTGCCAGCAGTTACAGCGGGGCCACAGATACGCAGTATTTT. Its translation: CASSYSGATDTQYF.

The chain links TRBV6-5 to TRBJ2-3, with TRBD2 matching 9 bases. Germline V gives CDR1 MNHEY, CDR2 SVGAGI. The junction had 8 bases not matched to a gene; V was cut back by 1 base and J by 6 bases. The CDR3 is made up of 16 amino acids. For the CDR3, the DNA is TGTGCCAGCAGTTACTTGGCGGGAGGGCCTTTGGATACGCAGTATTTT. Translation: CASSYLAGGPLDTQYF.

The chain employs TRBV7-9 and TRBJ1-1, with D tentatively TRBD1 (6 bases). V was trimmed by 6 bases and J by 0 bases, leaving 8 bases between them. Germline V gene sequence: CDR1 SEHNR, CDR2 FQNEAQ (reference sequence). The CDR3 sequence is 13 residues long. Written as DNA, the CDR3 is TGTGCCAGCAGTTCAGGGGTGAACACTGAAGCTTTCTTT. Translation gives CASSSGVNTEAFF.

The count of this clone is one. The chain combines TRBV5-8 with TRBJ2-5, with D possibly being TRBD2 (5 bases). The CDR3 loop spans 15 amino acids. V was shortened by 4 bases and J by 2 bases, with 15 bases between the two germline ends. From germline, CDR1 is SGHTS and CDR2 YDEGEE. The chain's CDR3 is CASSTDRGSQETQYF. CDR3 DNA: TGTGCCAGCAGCACAGATCGGGGATCTCAAGAGACCCAGTACTTC.

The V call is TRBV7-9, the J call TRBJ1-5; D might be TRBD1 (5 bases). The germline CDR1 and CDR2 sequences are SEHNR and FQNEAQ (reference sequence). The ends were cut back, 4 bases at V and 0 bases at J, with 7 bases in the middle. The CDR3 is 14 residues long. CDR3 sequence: CASSSQGSNQPQHF. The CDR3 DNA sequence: TGTGCCAGCAGCTCGCAGGGTAGCAATCAGCCCCAGCATTTT. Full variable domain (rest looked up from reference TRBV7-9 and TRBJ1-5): DTGVSQNPRHKITKRGQNVTFRCDPISEHNRLYWYRQTLGQGPEFLTYFQNEAQLEKSRLLSDRFSAERPKGSFSTLEIQRTEQGDSAMYLCASSSQGSNQPQHFGDGTRLSIL.

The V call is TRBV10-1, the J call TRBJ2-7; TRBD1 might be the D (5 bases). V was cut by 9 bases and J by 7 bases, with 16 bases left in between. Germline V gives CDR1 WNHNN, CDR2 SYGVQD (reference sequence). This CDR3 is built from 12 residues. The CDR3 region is CARRGPLREQYF. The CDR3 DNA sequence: TGCGCCAGAAGGGGCCCCCTGAGGGAGCAGTACTTC.

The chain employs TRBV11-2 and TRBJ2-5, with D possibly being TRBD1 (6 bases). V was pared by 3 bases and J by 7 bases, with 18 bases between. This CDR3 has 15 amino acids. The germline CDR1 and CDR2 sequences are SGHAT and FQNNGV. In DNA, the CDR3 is TGTGCCAGCAGCTTCGGCAGGGGTGTTCGAGGGACCCAGTACTTC. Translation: CASSFGRGVRGTQYF.

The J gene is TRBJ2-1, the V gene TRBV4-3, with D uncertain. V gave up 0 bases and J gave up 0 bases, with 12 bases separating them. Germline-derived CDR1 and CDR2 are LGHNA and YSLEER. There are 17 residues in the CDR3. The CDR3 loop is CASSQEHTDISYNEQFF. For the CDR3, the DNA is TGCGCCAGCAGCCAAGAGCACACAGACATCTCCTACAATGAGCAGTTCTTC.

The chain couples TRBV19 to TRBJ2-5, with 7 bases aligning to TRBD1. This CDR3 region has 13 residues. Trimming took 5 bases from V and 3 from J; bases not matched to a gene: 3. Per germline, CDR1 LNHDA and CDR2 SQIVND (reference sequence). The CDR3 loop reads CASSPDRKETQYF. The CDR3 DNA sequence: TGTGCCAGTAGTCCGGACAGGAAAGAGACCCAGTACTTC.